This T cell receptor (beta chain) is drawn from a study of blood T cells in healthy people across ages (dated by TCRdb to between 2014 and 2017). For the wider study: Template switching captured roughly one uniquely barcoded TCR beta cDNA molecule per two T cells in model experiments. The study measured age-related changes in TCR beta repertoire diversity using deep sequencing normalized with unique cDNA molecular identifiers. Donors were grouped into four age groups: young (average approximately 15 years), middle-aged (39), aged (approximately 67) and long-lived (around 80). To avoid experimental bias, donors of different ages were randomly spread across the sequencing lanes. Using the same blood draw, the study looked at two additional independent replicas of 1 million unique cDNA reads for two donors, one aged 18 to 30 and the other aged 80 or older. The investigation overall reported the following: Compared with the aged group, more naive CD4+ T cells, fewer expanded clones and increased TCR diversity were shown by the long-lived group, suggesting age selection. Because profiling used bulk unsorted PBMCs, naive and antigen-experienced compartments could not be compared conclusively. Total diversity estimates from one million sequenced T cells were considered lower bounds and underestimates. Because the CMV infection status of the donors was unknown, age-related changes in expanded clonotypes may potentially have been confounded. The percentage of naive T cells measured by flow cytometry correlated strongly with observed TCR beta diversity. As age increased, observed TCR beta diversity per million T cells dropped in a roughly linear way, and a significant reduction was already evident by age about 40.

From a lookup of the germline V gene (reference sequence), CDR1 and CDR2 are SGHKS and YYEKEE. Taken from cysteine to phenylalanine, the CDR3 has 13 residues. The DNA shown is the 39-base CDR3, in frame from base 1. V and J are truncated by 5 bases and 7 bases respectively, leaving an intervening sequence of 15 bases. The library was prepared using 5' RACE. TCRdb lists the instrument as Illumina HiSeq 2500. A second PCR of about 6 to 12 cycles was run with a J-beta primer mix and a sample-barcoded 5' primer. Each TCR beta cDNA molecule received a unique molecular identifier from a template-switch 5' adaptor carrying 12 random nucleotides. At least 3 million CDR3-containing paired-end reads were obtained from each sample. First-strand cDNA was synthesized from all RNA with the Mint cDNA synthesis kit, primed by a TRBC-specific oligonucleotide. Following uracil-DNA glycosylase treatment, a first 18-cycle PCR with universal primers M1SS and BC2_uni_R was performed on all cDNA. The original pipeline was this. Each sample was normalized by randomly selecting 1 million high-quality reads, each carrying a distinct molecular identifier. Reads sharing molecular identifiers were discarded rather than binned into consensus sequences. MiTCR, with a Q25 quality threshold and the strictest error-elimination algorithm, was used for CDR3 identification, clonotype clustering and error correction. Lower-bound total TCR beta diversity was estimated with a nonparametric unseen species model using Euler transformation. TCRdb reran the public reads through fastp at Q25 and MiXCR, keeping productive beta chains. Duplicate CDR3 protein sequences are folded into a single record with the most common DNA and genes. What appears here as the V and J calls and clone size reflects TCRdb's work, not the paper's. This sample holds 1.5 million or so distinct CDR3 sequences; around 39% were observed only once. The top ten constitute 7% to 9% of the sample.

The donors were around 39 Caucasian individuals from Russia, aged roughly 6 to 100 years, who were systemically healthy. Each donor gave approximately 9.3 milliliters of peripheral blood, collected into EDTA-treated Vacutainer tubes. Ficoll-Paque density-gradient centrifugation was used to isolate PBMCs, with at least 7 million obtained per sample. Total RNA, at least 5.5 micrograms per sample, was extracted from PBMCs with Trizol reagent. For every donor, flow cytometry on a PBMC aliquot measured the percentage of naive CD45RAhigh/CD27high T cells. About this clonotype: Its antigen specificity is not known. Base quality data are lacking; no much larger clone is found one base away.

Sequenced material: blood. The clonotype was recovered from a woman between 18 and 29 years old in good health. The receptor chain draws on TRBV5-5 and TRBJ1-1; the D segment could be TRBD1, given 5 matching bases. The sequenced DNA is TGTGCCAGCAGGGGGGGGGGAGCCTTTGAAGCTTTCTTT. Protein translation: CASRGGGAFEAFF.